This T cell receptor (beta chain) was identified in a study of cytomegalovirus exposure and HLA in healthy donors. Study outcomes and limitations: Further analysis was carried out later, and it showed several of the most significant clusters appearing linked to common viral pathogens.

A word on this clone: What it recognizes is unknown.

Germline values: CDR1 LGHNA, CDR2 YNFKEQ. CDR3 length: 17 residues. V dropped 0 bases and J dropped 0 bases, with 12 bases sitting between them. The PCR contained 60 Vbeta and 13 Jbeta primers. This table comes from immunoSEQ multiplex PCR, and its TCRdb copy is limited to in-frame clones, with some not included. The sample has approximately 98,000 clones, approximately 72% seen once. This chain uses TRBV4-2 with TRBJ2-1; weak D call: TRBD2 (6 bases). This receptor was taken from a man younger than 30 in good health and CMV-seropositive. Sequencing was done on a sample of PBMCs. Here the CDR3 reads CASSQEFPGVSYNEQFF. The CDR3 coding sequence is TGTGCCAGCAGCCAAGAGTTTCCGGGGGTCTCCTACAATGAGCAGTTCTTC.